The present T cell receptor beta chain was sequenced within a study of graft-versus-host responses after intestinal transplantation. Findings and caveats of the study: There were GvH clones found in recipient marrow, and some of them appeared first in ileum or blood.

Libraries were prepared by immunoSEQ multiplex PCR; TCRdb keeps only in-frame clonotypes and omits some of them. The sample holds roughly 110,000 clones, about 87% seen once. Germline CDR1 and CDR2: SGHRS and YFSETQ. V gave up 4 bases and J gave up 4 bases, with 15 bases separating them. The CDR3 contains 15 residues. Concerning this clone: Antigen unknown.

The source is a human donor who was the organ donor for an intestinal transplant. The chain uses TRBV5-1 and TRBJ2-1; the D gene is possibly TRBD2 (5 bases). The material sequenced was unstimulated CD4+ T cells sorted from spleen or lymph node cells, taken before transplant. CDR3 in amino acids: CASSPMTGLYNEQFF. CDR3 nucleotides: TGCGCCAGCAGCCCCATGACGGGATTGTACAATGAGCAGTTCTTC.